This T cell receptor (beta chain) was retrieved from a study of blood T cell repertoires in COVID-19. Overall study context: Sites across the United States, Italy and Spain contributed samples from acute and convalescent COVID-19. Sources were T cells, B-cell-depleted T cells, or PBMCs; the material itself was cDNA or gDNA.

Germline lookup yields CDR1 SGDLS and CDR2 YYNGEE. V gave up 3 bases and J gave up 2 bases; unmatched junction bases: 2. The CDR3 is made up of 15 amino acids. Under the authors' procedure: Counts of nucleated cells, estimated from reference gene primer amplification, were obtained. This table comes from immunoSEQ multiplex PCR, and its TCRdb copy is limited to in-frame clones, with some not included. The V and J calls and the clone size are those of that table, but D and trimming were determined from the DNA. Seen here are roughly 40,000 clones, around 88% observed once, and the top ten hold around 41%.

Sequenced: peripheral blood. The rearrangement joins TRBV9 to TRBJ2-1, with 10 bases identical to TRBD2. The TCR comes from a woman of 80 years or more with active or convalescent COVID-19. The CDR3 is CASSGTSGTYNEQFF. In DNA, the CDR3 is TGTGCCAGCAGCGGAACTAGCGGGACCTACAATGAGCAGTTCTTC.